Listed here are 18 T cell receptor beta chains from one sample, sequenced in a study of shared clonotypes between healthy human individuals. TCRdb's copy holds only in-frame clones and misses some; the assay was immunoSEQ multiplex PCR. Altogether some 2,500,000 clones are present, roughly 93% being singletons, with the ten largest covering about 0.38%. The sequenced sample was naive CD4+ T cells from PBMCs. As for subset: CD45RA+ positively selected. The receptors derive from a man aged 18 to 35 in good health. Some clones in this sample may be carry-over from other donors' samples.

As regards this clone: At the DNA level, this CDR3 is encoded by other sequences in the same sample as well. The chain has TRBV6-1 and TRBJ1-2; D not resolved. The CDR3 is 11 residues long. The ends were cut back, 1 base at V and 8 bases at J, with 5 bases in the middle. Germline CDR1 and CDR2: MNHNS and SASEGT. DNA of the CDR3: TGTGCCAGCAGTGAAGTGGGGGGCTACACCTTC. Translation gives CASSEVGGYTF.

This chain uses TRBV7-6 with TRBJ2-1; TRBD2 aligns across 8 bases. Looked up from germline, CDR1 is SGHVS and CDR2 is FNYEAQ. V shed 1 base and J 12 bases; nucleotides not matched to a gene: 8. The CDR3 is 14 amino acids. Here the CDR3 reads CASSLESLGLGQFF. The CDR3 coding sequence is TGTGCCAGCAGCTTAGAATCCTTGGGACTAGGGCAGTTCTTC.

V is TRBV7-2 and J is TRBJ2-3; D is undetermined. Germline assignment: CDR1 SGHTA and CDR2 FQGNSA. The CDR3 covers 15 residues. Trimming shortened V by 1 base and J by 4 bases, and 12 bases separated the two germline ends. The CDR3 bases are TGTGCCAGCAGCTTAGTTGGGGTCGGCGCAGATACGCAGTATTTT. Its translation is CASSLVGVGADTQYF.

The V gene is TRBV7-3, the J gene TRBJ1-1, with a weak D call TRBD1 (5 bases). Germline assignment: CDR1 SGHTA and CDR2 FQGTGA. The CDR3 totals 13 residues. The V gene lost 6 bases and the J gene lost 3 bases, with 11 bases spanning the gap. CDR3 region: CASRSDRDTEAFF. The CDR3 nucleotides read TGTGCCAGCAGATCAGACAGAGACACTGAAGCTTTCTTT.

The chain has TRBV28 and TRBJ2-2; D ambiguous. Trimming stripped 5 bases from V and 4 bases from J, with 14 bases between. This CDR3 contains 15 residues. In germline, CDR1 is MDHEN, CDR2 SYDVKM. This chain's CDR3 is CASSQTLGFTGELFF. The CDR3 nucleotides are TGTGCCAGCAGTCAGACCTTAGGGTTCACCGGGGAGCTGTTTTTT.

This rearrangement joins TRBV9 to TRBJ2-1, with TRBD1 matching over 10 bases. The CDR3 covers 15 residues. V trimming: 2 bases; J trimming: 6 bases; junction bases outside the gene matches: 5. CDR1 is SGDLS and CDR2 is YYNGEE in the germline V gene. CDR3 protein: CASSVTGGAPNEQFF. In nucleotides, the CDR3 is TGTGCCAGCAGCGTGACAGGGGGCGCCCCCAATGAGCAGTTCTTC.

The V gene is TRBV2, the J gene TRBJ1-2; D is possibly TRBD1 (5 bases). The CDR3 runs 12 residues. V was shortened by 7 bases and J by 8 bases, with 14 bases between the two germline ends. Germline V gene data show CDR1 as SNHLY and CDR2 as FYNNEI. The CDR3 loop is CASTLEGLGYTF. The DNA of the CDR3 is TGTGCCAGCACTTTGGAGGGGCTCGGCTACACCTTC. Looking up the rest from reference TRBV2 and TRBJ1-2 gives the full variable domain: EPEVTQTPSHQVTQMGQEVILRCVPISNHLYFYWYRQILGQKVEFLVSFYNNEISEKSEIFDDQFSVERPDGSNFTLKIRSTKLEDSAMYFCASTLEGLGYTFGSGTRLTVV.

The chain employs TRBV6-1 and TRBJ1-5, with 9 bases matching TRBD1. Germline values: CDR1 MNHNS, CDR2 SASEGT. The CDR3 length is 14 residues. The V and J ends lost 5 bases and 7 bases, in that order; junction bases with no gene match: 6. The CDR3 protein is CASSQDRGGQPQHF. The CDR3 nucleotides are TGTGCCAGCAGTCAGGACAGGGGAGGCCAGCCCCAGCATTTT.

V and J are TRBV4-2 and TRBJ1-2; TRBD1 might be the D (5 bases). V was cut by 1 base and J by 3 bases, with 12 bases left in between. Germline CDR1 and CDR2: LGHNA and YNFKEQ. The CDR3 is 15 residues long. Written as DNA, the CDR3 is TGTGCCAGCAGCCAAGTTGACAGTAGGGACTATGGCTACACCTTC. It codes for CASSQVDSRDYGYTF.

The rearrangement links TRBV7-9 to TRBJ2-3; 10 bases are shared with TRBD2. Germline V lookup: CDR1 SEHNR, CDR2 FQNEAQ (reference sequence). V dropped 5 bases and J dropped 6; count of bases not matched to a gene: 8. The CDR3 sequence is 15 residues long. The CDR3 DNA reads TGTGCCAGCAGCACCGGGACTAGCGAGGCCGATACGCAGTATTTT. It translates to CASSTGTSEADTQYF.

This clone was observed once. CDR3 region: CASSMDRFMNTEAFF. The CDR3 DNA follows: TGTGCCAGTAGTATGGACAGATTCATGAACACTGAAGCTTTCTTT. The J gene is TRBJ1-1, the V gene TRBV19, with D maybe TRBD1 (6 bases). The CDR3 extends over 15 amino acids. Germline lookup yields CDR1 LNHDA and CDR2 SQIVND (reference sequence). The V end lost 3 bases, the J end lost 0 bases, and 11 bases lay between the germline ends.

The rearrangement joins TRBV7-2 to TRBJ1-3; D is undetermined. CDR3 size: 16 residues. The germline gives CDR1 SGHTA, CDR2 FQGNSA. V was cut by 1 base and J by 0 bases, with 10 bases left in between. The CDR3 is CASSLVSRRSGNTIYF. DNA of the CDR3: TGTGCCAGCAGCTTAGTGAGTAGGCGCTCTGGAAACACCATATATTTT.

The gene calls are TRBV11-2 and TRBJ2-1; D possibly corresponds to TRBD2 (5 bases). CDR3 length: 15 residues. In germline, CDR1 is SGHAT, CDR2 FQNNGV. Between the trimmed V and J ends, which lost 2 bases and 1 base, there was a span of 9 bases. The DNA for the CDR3 is TGTGCCAGCAGCTTACTTAGCGATTCCTACAATGAGCAGTTCTTC. Its protein product is CASSLLSDSYNEQFF.

Only one count was recorded for this clone. The chain links TRBV14 to TRBJ1-4; D call uncertain. V dropped 1 base and J dropped 3 bases, with 9 bases sitting between them. Germline assignment: CDR1 SGHDN and CDR2 FVKESK. The CDR3 has 15 amino acids. CDR3: CASSQGGWANEKLFF. The CDR3 nucleotides are TGTGCCAGCAGCCAAGGGGGATGGGCTAATGAAAAACTGTTTTTT.

The genes are TRBV18 and TRBJ2-5; D is perhaps TRBD1 (6 bases). V was shortened by 2 bases and J by 4 bases, with 17 bases between the two germline ends. Germline values: CDR1 KGHSH, CDR2 LQKENI. The CDR3 is 16 residues long. CDR3 coding DNA: TGTGCCAGCTCACCAACCGAGACAGGAGGTCTAGAGACCCAGTACTTC. Translated, it gives CASSPTETGGLETQYF. The full variable domain, with the rest looked up from reference TRBV18 and TRBJ2-5, is NAGVMQNPRHLVRRRGQEARLRCSPMKGHSHVYWYRQLPEEGLKFMVYLQKENIIDESGMPKERFSAEFPKEGPSILRIQQVVRGDSAAYFCASSPTETGGLETQYFGPGTRLLVL.

V is TRBV11-1 and J is TRBJ2-7; 8 bases are a match to TRBD2. In germline, CDR1 is SGHAT, CDR2 FQDESV (reference sequence). This CDR3 region has 16 residues. J lost 2 bases, V lost 5 bases, and 11 bases had no gene match. The CDR3 DNA reads as TGTGCCAGCAGCCCCCTGGCCGCGGGAGGTACCTACGAGCAGTACTTC. Translation: CASSPLAAGGTYEQYF.

The chain uses TRBV19 and TRBJ2-7, with 9 bases identical to TRBD2. Trimming cost V 2 bases and J 7 bases; bases outside gene matches: 18. This CDR3 region has 18 residues. Germline V gene sequence: CDR1 LNHDA, CDR2 SQIVND (reference sequence). The CDR3 here is CASSIPQLARAGGHEQYF. In nucleotides, the CDR3 is TGTGCCAGTAGTATACCCCAGTTGGCGCGCGCGGGAGGGCATGAGCAGTACTTC.

The rearrangement uses TRBV18 and TRBJ1-1; perhaps TRBD1 as D (6 bases). Trimming stripped 4 bases from V and 4 bases from J, with 16 bases between. CDR1 and CDR2 (germline): KGHSH, LQKENI. The CDR3 is 15 amino acids. The CDR3 sequence: CASSRGALGGTEAFF. The CDR3 DNA follows: TGTGCCAGCTCACGGGGGGCCTTGGGGGGCACTGAAGCTTTCTTT.